Below are 22 T cell receptor beta chains sequenced from a single sample in a study of blood T cells in healthy people across ages. Using a J-beta primer mix together with a sample-barcoded 5' primer, a second PCR was run for roughly 6 to 11 cycles. MiXCR, run by TCRdb on the 5' RACE reads, gives a single entry per CDR3 protein. The sample includes 800,000 to 950,000 distinct CDR3 sequences, around 34% of them seen just once. The sequencing sample was made of blood. These receptors originate from a young man in good health.

This chain connects TRBV12-3 or TRBV12-4 to TRBJ1-5; no definite D call. The ends were cut back, 2 bases at V and 4 bases at J, with 9 bases in the middle. This CDR3 contains 14 residues. The CDR3 loop is CASSLFGGNQPQHF. CDR3 nucleotides: TGTGCCAGCAGTTTATTCGGAGGGAATCAGCCCCAGCATTTT.

The chain employs TRBV12-3 or TRBV12-4 and TRBJ2-3; tentative D call: TRBD2 (6 bases). This CDR3 has 14 residues. V lost 6 bases and J 6 bases, leaving 16 bases between the germline ends. Here the CDR3 DNA reads TGTGCCAGCAGGCCGACTGCTGGGGGGGATACGCAGTATTTT. Its protein product is CASRPTAGGDTQYF.

CDR3 in amino acids: CASSPEVRVPYNEQFF. As DNA, the CDR3 is TGTGCCAGCAGCCCGGAAGTAAGGGTCCCCTACAATGAGCAGTTCTTC. The chain has TRBV7-2 and TRBJ2-1, with D uncertain. V lost 5 bases and J 2 bases, leaving 16 bases between the germline ends. Germline CDR1 and CDR2: SGHTA and FQGNSA. The CDR3 loop spans 16 amino acids.

A word on this clonotype: A much bigger clone sits one base away, suggesting this may be a read error. The chain uses TRBV20-1 and TRBJ1-2, with D possibly TRBD1 on 6 matching bases. V dropped 4 bases and J dropped 3 bases, with 15 bases sitting between them. There are 14 residues in the CDR3. Germline V gives CDR1 DFQATT, CDR2 SNEGSKA (reference sequence). DNA of the CDR3: TGCAGTGCTACCCAACAGGGAAGGGACTATGGCTACACCTTC. Protein product: CSATQQGRDYGYTF.

The gene calls are TRBV7-2 and TRBJ2-7; tentatively, D is TRBD2 (5 bases). V was trimmed by 6 bases and J by 1 base, leaving 7 bases between them. The CDR3 has 12 amino acids. Germline assignment: CDR1 SGHTA and CDR2 FQGNSA. CDR3 sequence: CASRPGSYEQYF. The DNA of the CDR3 is TGTGCCAGCAGGCCGGGGTCCTACGAGCAGTACTTC.

The V gene is TRBV5-5, the J gene TRBJ2-4; D may be TRBD2 (6 bases). The J call may be mistaken, given a closer DNA end match to TRBJ2-5. Per germline, CDR1 SGHKS and CDR2 YYEKEE (reference sequence). This CDR3 region has 14 residues. CDR3 DNA: TGTGCCAGCAGCTTGCAGGCGGGGCAAGAGACCCAGTACTTC. It specifies CASSLQAGQETQYF.

V usage is TRBV12-3 or TRBV12-4 and J usage is TRBJ1-1, with D maybe TRBD1 (5 bases). The CDR3 totals 13 residues. V was clipped by 6 bases and J by 1 base, with 9 bases between them. CDR3 DNA sequence: TGTGCCAGCAGGGGGGGGTGGAACACTGAAGCTTTCTTT. It translates to CASRGGWNTEAFF.

This clonotype was recorded many times. The chain has TRBV11-2 and TRBJ2-1; 8 positions agree with TRBD2. CDR3 length: 20 residues. V lost 1 base to trimming and J lost 0 bases; unmatched junction nucleotides: 14. Germline V gene sequence: CDR1 SGHAT, CDR2 FQNNGV. The chain's CDR3 is CASSLVGGGTNRDSYNEQFF. CDR3 DNA: TGTGCCAGCAGCTTAGTTGGCGGGGGGACAAACCGGGACTCCTACAATGAGCAGTTCTTC.

This clonotype occurred many times. The chain links TRBV18 to TRBJ1-1; 9 nucleotides match TRBD1. The CDR3 sequence is 16 residues long. Germline-derived CDR1 and CDR2 are KGHSH and LQKENI. V trimming: 0 bases; J trimming: 4 bases; junction bases outside the gene matches: 6. The CDR3 sequence: CASSPPGQGKGTEAFF. The CDR3 nucleotides are TGTGCCAGCTCACCACCCGGACAGGGGAAGGGCACTGAAGCTTTCTTT. Supplemented by reference TRBV18 and TRBJ1-1, the full variable domain reads NAGVMQNPRHLVRRRGQEARLRCSPMKGHSHVYWYRQLPEEGLKFMVYLQKENIIDESGMPKERFSAEFPKEGPSILRIQQVVRGDSAAYFCASSPPGQGKGTEAFFGQGTRLTVV.

V usage is TRBV6-1 and J usage is TRBJ1-2, with 8 bases fitting TRBD1. Germline CDR1 is MNHNS and CDR2 is SASEGT. The CDR3 is 19 residues long. V gave up 7 bases and J gave up 6 bases; unmatched junction bases: 25. CDR3 in amino acids: CASTELAGFRGRRQNGYTF. CDR3 nucleotide sequence: TGTGCCAGCACCGAGTTAGCGGGCTTCAGGGGGCGCAGGCAAAATGGCTACACCTTC.

This clonotype was counted many times. The chain combines TRBV20-1 with TRBJ2-4; tentatively, D is TRBD1 (5 bases). Germline CDR1 reads DFQATT; CDR2 reads SNEGSKA (reference sequence). V was pared by 5 bases and J by 2 bases, with 16 bases between. The CDR3 covers 15 residues. The CDR3 DNA sequence: TGCAGTGCTTCTACCCCCGACAGTACCAAAAACATTCAGTACTTC. It encodes CSASTPDSTKNIQYF.

With regard to this clonotype: A much larger clone lies a single base off, so this may be a read error. The chain combines TRBV5-1 with TRBJ2-3; a weak D match, TRBD1 (5 bases). This CDR3 is built from 13 residues. CDR1 SGHRS and CDR2 YFSETQ come from the germline V gene. Trimming shortened V by 4 bases and J by 3 bases, and 9 bases separated the two germline ends. The CDR3 sequence: CASSVGPTDTQYF. CDR3 DNA sequence: TGCGCCAGCAGCGTGGGGCCAACAGATACGCAGTATTTT. Full variable domain (missing parts from reference TRBV5-1 and TRBJ2-3): KAGVTQTPRYLIKTRGQQVTLSCSPISGHRSVSWYQQTPGQGLQFLFEYFSETQRNKGNFPGRFSGRQFSNSRSEMNVSTLELGDSALYLCASSVGPTDTQYFGPGTRLTVL.

On this clonotype: One junction end does not reproduce the germline sequence, and a read error may be involved. This chain connects TRBV5-1 to TRBJ2-1, with 12 bases fitting TRBD2. CDR3 length: 16 residues. The germline gives CDR1 SGHRS, CDR2 YFSETQ. The CDR3 reads CASSTYTSGGYTEQFF. The CDR3 DNA reads as TGCGCCAGCAGCACCTATACTAGCGGGGGGTACACTGAGCAGTTCTTC.

J is TRBJ2-1 and V is TRBV11-2, with TRBD2 matching over 8 bases. This CDR3 contains 15 residues. The germline V gene encodes CDR1 SGHAT and CDR2 FQNNGV. Trimming removed 5 bases from V and 6 bases from J; junction bases left unmatched: 9. The CDR3 loop reads CASSEISGVGNEQFF. The DNA for the CDR3 is TGTGCCAGCAGCGAGATTAGCGGGGTGGGCAATGAGCAGTTCTTC.

V gene TRBV20-1 combines with J gene TRBJ2-5; no firm D call. The V end was cut by 5 bases, the J end by 5 bases, with 15 bases between. The CDR3 has 13 amino acids. Germline CDR1 is DFQATT and CDR2 is SNEGSKA (reference sequence). The chain's CDR3 is CSASKTVGETQYF. CDR3 nucleotide sequence: TGCAGTGCTTCCAAAACCGTCGGGGAGACCCAGTACTTC.

As for this clonotype: Its ends do not fully match the called genes, so a read error is possible. The chain couples TRBV29-1 to TRBJ2-5; no firm D call. CDR1 is SQVTM and CDR2 is ANQGSEA in the germline V gene. The CDR3 loop spans 11 amino acids. CDR3 in DNA: TGCAGCGGTGAACTTGGGGAGACCCAGTACTTC. This gives the protein CSGELGETQYF.

This clonotype has at least ten counts. This chain connects TRBV10-3 to TRBJ2-3; TRBD2 matches at 8 bases. Trimming removed 5 bases from V and 5 bases from J; junction bases left unmatched: 18. The CDR3 has 18 residues. Germline-derived CDR1 and CDR2 are ENHRY and SYGVKD. CDR3 nucleotides: TGTGCCATCAGTAACCCCACCGGAGGGGGACTAGACGTAGATACGCAGTATTTT. It yields the protein CAISNPTGGGLDVDTQYF.

This clonotype showed up just a few times. This sequence joins TRBV15 and TRBJ2-1; the match to TRBD1 covers 9 bases. The CDR3 is 17 residues long. Trimming cost V 0 bases and J 1 base; bases outside gene matches: 4. CDR1 is LNHNV and CDR2 is YYDKDF in the germline V gene (reference sequence). CDR3 amino acids: CATSRDTGTGSYNEQFF. The CDR3, as DNA: TGTGCCACCAGCAGAGATACGGGGACAGGGTCCTACAATGAGCAGTTCTTC.

The chain combines TRBV20-1 with TRBJ2-7, with 8 nucleotides matching TRBD1. In germline, CDR1 is DFQATT, CDR2 SNEGSKA (reference sequence). The trim removed 5 bases at V and 2 bases at J, leaving 8 bases unmatched. The CDR3 length is 14 residues. CDR3 region: CSAFPGTGAYEQYF. CDR3 coding DNA: TGCAGTGCTTTCCCCGGGACAGGCGCCTACGAGCAGTACTTC.

This clonotype occurred many times. The chain is built from TRBV6-5 and TRBJ2-7, with D tentatively TRBD2 (5 bases). The germline V and J ends were trimmed by 5 bases and 2 bases, with 10 bases remaining between them. The CDR3 contains 13 residues. Germline V lookup: CDR1 MNHEY, CDR2 SVGAGI. The CDR3 loop is CASSRGLTYEQYF. The CDR3 region has the DNA TGTGCCAGCAGTCGCGGACTGACCTACGAGCAGTACTTC.

Of note for this clonotype: The CDR3 does not end in the conserved phenylalanine or tryptophan, so this is likely a read error. The chain links TRBV4-2 to TRBJ1-1; D possibly corresponds to TRBD1 (6 bases). The CDR3 sequence is 15 residues long. Germline V gene lookup returns CDR1 LGHNA and CDR2 YNFKEQ. CDR3 residues: CASRQVNQGYTEAFY. The CDR3, as DNA: TGTGCCAGCCGCCAAGTAAACCAGGGGTATACTGAAGCTTTCTAT.

Remarks on this clonotype: One junction end does not reproduce the germline sequence, and a read error may be involved. This chain uses TRBV4-1 with TRBJ1-1, with TRBD1 as a possible D gene (6 bases). In germline, CDR1 is MGHRA, CDR2 YSYEKL. The length of the CDR3 is 17 residues. CDR3 sequence reads: CASGQGGFGIMNTEAFF. The CDR3 nucleotides read TGCGCCAGCGGCCAAGGGGGGTTCGGGATCATGAACACTGAAGCTTTCTTT.